These T cell receptor beta chains were read from a single sample in a study of blood T cell repertoires in COVID-19. The assay was immunoSEQ multiplex PCR, and TCRdb's table has in-frame clones only and misses some. The sample has around 75,000 clones, 80% to 90% seen once. Sequencing was done on a sample of peripheral blood. Receptors originate from a man in his 60s with acute or convalescent COVID-19. Each CDR3 is given with its conserved first and last residue. The D gene is left open where the match is weak. Clone size is not always given. Where it is, it says once, few, many or a class for expanded clones.

size	V	J	D	DNA	CDR3
-	TRBV9	TRBJ2-5	-	TGTGCCAGCACCCCAGGGACTCTCCCCCAAGAGACCCAGTACTTC	CASTPGTLPQETQYF
-	TRBV5-1	TRBJ1-4	-	TGCGCCAGCAGCTTGTGGGGGGGTAATGAAAAACTGTTTTTT	CASSLWGGNEKLFF
-	TRBV11-2	TRBJ2-5	TRBD2	TGTGCCAGCAGCTTAGGGGTGACTAGCGGCCCGCAAGAGACCCAGTACTTC	CASSLGVTSGPQETQYF
-	TRBV5-1	TRBJ1-2	TRBD1	TGCGCCAGCAGCTTGGTGGGCAGGGGGAGCGGTGGCTACACCTTC	CASSLVGRGSGGYTF
-	TRBV6-5	TRBJ2-7	TRBD1	TGTGCCAGCAGCTCCACCGGGACAGGGACCTACGAGCAGTACTTC	CASSSTGTGTYEQYF
-	TRBV5-1	TRBJ2-5	-	TGCGCCAGCTGTCTGGGGGACTCACAAGAGACCCAGTACTTC	CASCLGDSQETQYF
once	TRBV7-9	TRBJ2-3	TRBD2	TGTGCCAGCAGCTTAGTTGTTGCTAGCGGGGGCGCAGATACGCAGTATTTT	CASSLVVASGGADTQYF
-	TRBV27	TRBJ1-6	-	TGTGCCAGCAGTCTTGGGGGGGCGTCACCCCTCCACTTT	CASSLGGASPLHF
-	TRBV19	TRBJ2-1	TRBD2	TGTGCCAGTAGCCTAATAGCGGGAGGGCTGTACAATGAGCAGTTCTTC	CASSLIAGGLYNEQFF
-	TRBV19	TRBJ2-2	TRBD2	TGTGCCAGTAGTGGCGGGAGTGCGACCGGGGAGCTGTTTTTT	CASSGGSATGELFF
-	TRBV4-1	TRBJ2-7	TRBD1	TGCGCCAGCAGCCCCGGACAGGGAGCCCCCTACGAGCAGTACTTC	CASSPGQGAPYEQYF
-	TRBV29-1	TRBJ1-1	TRBD1	TGCAGCGTTTCAAGACAGGGGGATAACACTGAAGCTTTCTTT	CSVSRQGDNTEAFF
-	TRBV7-3	TRBJ2-3	TRBD2	TGTGCCAGCAGCTTCTCCGGGGGGGCCACGGGAGATACGCAGTATTTT	CASSFSGGATGDTQYF
-	TRBV3-1/TRBV3-2	TRBJ1-5	-	TGTGCCAGCAGCCAAGGTCTATCACAGGGACATCAGCCCCAGCATTTT	CASSQGLSQGHQPQHF
-	TRBV6-2/TRBV6-3	TRBJ2-1	TRBD2	TGTGCCAGCAGTTCCTTAGCGGGGGGGAACAATGAGCAGTTCTTC	CASSSLAGGNNEQFF
-	TRBV28	TRBJ1-1	-	TGTGCCAGCAGTTTATTAGCCTCCTCGAACACTGAAGCTTTCTTT	CASSLLASSNTEAFF
-	TRBV30	TRBJ2-3	-	TGTGCCTGGAGTGCCCGGGACTCGCAATATTTT	CAWSARDSQYF
-	TRBV2	TRBJ2-3	TRBD2	TGTGCCAGCAGGGTCGAAAGCGGGGGGACTAGCACTTATTTT	CASRVESGGTSTYF